This TCR beta chain was recovered during a study of blood T cell repertoires in COVID-19. On the study more broadly: Samples came from the United States, Italy and Spain, spanning acute and convalescent COVID-19. PBMCs, B-cell-depleted T cells, or T cells were the source of the cDNA or gDNA that made up the material.

Per the original data handling: Estimated nucleated cell counts came from reference gene primer amplification. Sequencing used immunoSEQ multiplex PCR; TCRdb keeps in-frame clones, though not all of them. V and J calls and clone size are given by that table; D and trimming were obtained from the DNA. This table has about 70,000 clones, around 90% appearing once. This clone was recorded a few times. The clonotype comes from a human donor in a cohort sampled during active COVID-19. Input material: peripheral blood.

The CDR3 spells CASSYRDRGRAPVGAYEQYF. CDR3 nucleotides: TGTGCCAGCAGTTACAGGGACAGGGGGCGCGCCCCCGTCGGGGCCTACGAGCAGTACTTC. The chain carries TRBV6-2 or TRBV6-3 and TRBJ2-7; TRBD1 matches 12 bases. The CDR3 is 20 amino acids. Losses at the gene ends were 2 bases for V and 2 bases for J; bases not matched to a gene: 16. Germline loops: CDR1 MNHEY, CDR2 SVGEGT.